This T cell receptor (beta chain) was found in a study of T cell responses to AZD1222 COVID-19 vaccine. Here immunoSEQ multiplex PCR was the method, and the copy in TCRdb shows in-frame clones only, minus some. The table shows 120,000 or so clones, with 75% to 95% occurring only once. General observations from the study: Every sample of the repertoires postdated the peak T cell response. Among the donors, most were white British and more were female, and clonal diversity was possibly underestimated. Nearly half of spike-specific TCRs reportedly target unmutated variant regions.

The CDR3 is 14 residues long. Per germline, CDR1 MNHEY and CDR2 SVGAGI. Deletions cut 5 bases from V and 5 bases from J, with 15 bases between. This clone was recorded only once. Antigen specificity is unknown. V is TRBV6-5 and J is TRBJ1-2, with no clear D. The sequences come from peripheral blood, collected on day 0 of AZD1222 vaccination. The sequence came from an adult in good health. In nucleotides, the CDR3 is TGTGCCAGCAGTCTAGACGCCACGGGATATGGCTACACCTTC. Amino acid sequence: CASSLDATGYGYTF.